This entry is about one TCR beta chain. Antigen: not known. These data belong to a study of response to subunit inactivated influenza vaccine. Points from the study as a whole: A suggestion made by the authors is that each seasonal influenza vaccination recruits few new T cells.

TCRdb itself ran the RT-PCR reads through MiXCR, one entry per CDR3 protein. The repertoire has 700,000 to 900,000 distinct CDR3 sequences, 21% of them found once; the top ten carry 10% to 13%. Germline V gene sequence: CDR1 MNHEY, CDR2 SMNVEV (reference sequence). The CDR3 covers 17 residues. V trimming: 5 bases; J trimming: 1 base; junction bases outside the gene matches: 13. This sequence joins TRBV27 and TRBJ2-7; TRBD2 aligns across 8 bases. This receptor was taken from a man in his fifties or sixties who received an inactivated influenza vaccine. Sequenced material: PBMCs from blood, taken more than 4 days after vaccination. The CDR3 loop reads CASSPTPTSANSYEQYF. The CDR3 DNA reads TGTGCCAGCAGTCCAACCCCGACTAGCGCCAATTCCTACGAGCAGTACTTC.